What follows describes a single T cell receptor beta chain. The sample originates from a study of blood T cell repertoires in COVID-19. The overall study: Samples came from the United States, Italy and Spain, spanning acute and convalescent COVID-19. PBMCs, B-cell-depleted T cells, or T cells provided the cDNA or gDNA that made up the material.

In Seattle, patients joined the study during active infection and were tracked longitudinally. Original handling: The authors estimated nucleated cell counts from reference gene primer amplification. The repertoire was sequenced with immunoSEQ multiplex PCR; TCRdb's copy has only in-frame clones and lacks some. The V and J calls and the clone size are those of that table, but D and trimming were determined from the DNA. The data show about 260,000 clones, approximately 86% seen once. V was shortened by 1 base and J by 5 bases, with 3 bases between the two germline ends. Germline CDR1 and CDR2: MNHNS and SASEGT. This CDR3 spans 11 amino acids.

The chain combines TRBV6-1 with TRBJ2-7; D is ambiguous. This receptor was obtained from an older woman with COVID-19, enrolled during active disease. Sequenced: peripheral blood. CDR3 nucleotides: TGTGCCAGCAGTGAAGTAAACGAGCAGTACTTC. This codes for CASSEVNEQYF.